One sample yielded the 8 T cell receptor beta chains listed below, sequenced in a study of siplizumab effects on memory and regulatory T cells. The repertoire was sequenced with immunoSEQ multiplex PCR; TCRdb's copy has only in-frame clones and lacks some. The data hold some 46,000 clones, with more than 85% observed a single time. Input material: CD8+ T cells sorted from blood. These receptors came from a human donor in good health.

The gene calls are TRBV5-1 and TRBJ2-3, with TRBD2 matching 9 bases. Germline V lookup: CDR1 SGHRS, CDR2 YFSETQ. The V and J ends lost 0 bases and 5 bases, in that order; junction bases with no gene match: 7. The CDR3 extends over 16 amino acids. The CDR3 protein is CASSLDLAGVKDTQYF. CDR3 DNA: TGCGCCAGCAGCTTGGATTTAGCGGGAGTCAAAGATACGCAGTATTTT.

The genes are TRBV2 and TRBJ2-3; 7 bases agree with TRBD2. With V trimmed by 10 bases and J by 4 bases, 8 bases remained unmatched. The CDR3 is 13 amino acids. Per germline, CDR1 SNHLY and CDR2 FYNNEI. The CDR3 loop reads CANIGRVADTQYF. CDR3 coding DNA: TGTGCCAACATTGGGAGGGTGGCAGATACGCAGTATTTT.

The V gene is TRBV9, the J gene TRBJ1-1; 9 bases agree with TRBD1. There are 12 residues in the CDR3. J gave up 8 bases and V 4 bases, and 3 bases lay outside the gene matches. Germline CDR1 is SGDLS and CDR2 is YYNGEE. Here the CDR3 DNA reads TGTGCCAGCAGCATAGGACAGGGGGAAGCTTTCTTT. It codes for CASSIGQGEAFF.

The V gene is TRBV7-9, the J gene TRBJ2-5, with TRBD1 identical over 7 bases. Germline-derived CDR1 and CDR2 are SEHNR and FQNEAQ (reference sequence). The CDR3 consists of 16 residues. V dropped 4 bases and J dropped 1; count of bases not matched to a gene: 9. The CDR3 DNA reads TGTGCCAGCAGCTACGTACCACAGGGGCTCCAAGAGACCCAGTACTTC. Its protein product is CASSYVPQGLQETQYF.

The chain joins TRBV7-3 to TRBJ2-2, with 9 bases matching TRBD2. The V gene end was trimmed by 5 bases and the J gene end by 4 bases; junction bases not matched to a gene: 8. This CDR3 is built from 16 residues. Germline V gene data show CDR1 as SGHTA and CDR2 as FQGTGA. CDR3 bases: TGTGCCAGCAGCCCCGGCGGGGGGGCACGCACCGGGGAGCTGTTTTTT. Its translation is CASSPGGGARTGELFF.

This rearrangement joins TRBV19 to TRBJ2-1; TRBD2 matches 14 bases. The CDR3 length is 16 residues. V was clipped by 9 bases and J by 5 bases; unmatched bases: 9. From germline, CDR1 is LNHDA and CDR2 SQIVND (reference sequence). The CDR3 loop reads CASLTGTSGRNNEQFF. DNA for the CDR3: TGTGCCAGCCTGACCGGGACTAGCGGGAGAAACAATGAGCAGTTCTTC.

The V gene is TRBV9, the J gene TRBJ2-5, with a possible D match to TRBD2 (5 bases). This CDR3 region has 15 residues. Trimming stripped 0 bases from V and 1 base from J, with 10 bases between. Germline CDR1 SGDLS, CDR2 YYNGEE. CDR3 DNA: TGTGCCAGCAGCGTAGGAGGCGGACTCCAAGAGACCCAGTACTTC. This gives the protein CASSVGGGLQETQYF. Full variable domain (remainder filled in from reference TRBV9 and TRBJ2-5): DSGVTQTPKHLITATGQRVTLRCSPRSGDLSVYWYQQSLDQGLQFLIQYYNGEERAKGNILERFSAQQFPDLHSELNLSSLELGDSALYFCASSVGGGLQETQYFGPGTRLLVL.

The J gene is TRBJ1-1, the V gene TRBV27, with D perhaps TRBD1 (6 bases). Trimming took off 5 bases at V and 0 bases at J, with 10 bases between the two ends. This CDR3 spans 14 amino acids. Germline CDR1 is MNHEY and CDR2 is SMNVEV (reference sequence). CDR3: CASSPQGVNTEAFF. Written as DNA, the CDR3 is TGTGCCAGCAGTCCACAGGGAGTGAACACTGAAGCTTTCTTT.